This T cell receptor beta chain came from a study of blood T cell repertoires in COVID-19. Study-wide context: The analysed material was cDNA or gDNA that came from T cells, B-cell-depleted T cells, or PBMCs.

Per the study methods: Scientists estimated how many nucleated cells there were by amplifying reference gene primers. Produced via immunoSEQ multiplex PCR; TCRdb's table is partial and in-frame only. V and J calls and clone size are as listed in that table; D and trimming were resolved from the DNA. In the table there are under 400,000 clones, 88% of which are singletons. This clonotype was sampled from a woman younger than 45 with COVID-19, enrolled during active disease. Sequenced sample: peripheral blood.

The DNA for the CDR3 is TGTGCCAGCAGTTTCCGCCGAGTCGATTCACCCCTCCACTTT. It yields the protein CASSFRRVDSPLHF. The V and J genes are TRBV27 and TRBJ1-6; unclear D gene. V shed 3 bases and J shed 8 bases, with 11 bases lying between them. The CDR3 is 14 residues long. Germline V gene data show CDR1 as MNHEY and CDR2 as SMNVEV (reference sequence).